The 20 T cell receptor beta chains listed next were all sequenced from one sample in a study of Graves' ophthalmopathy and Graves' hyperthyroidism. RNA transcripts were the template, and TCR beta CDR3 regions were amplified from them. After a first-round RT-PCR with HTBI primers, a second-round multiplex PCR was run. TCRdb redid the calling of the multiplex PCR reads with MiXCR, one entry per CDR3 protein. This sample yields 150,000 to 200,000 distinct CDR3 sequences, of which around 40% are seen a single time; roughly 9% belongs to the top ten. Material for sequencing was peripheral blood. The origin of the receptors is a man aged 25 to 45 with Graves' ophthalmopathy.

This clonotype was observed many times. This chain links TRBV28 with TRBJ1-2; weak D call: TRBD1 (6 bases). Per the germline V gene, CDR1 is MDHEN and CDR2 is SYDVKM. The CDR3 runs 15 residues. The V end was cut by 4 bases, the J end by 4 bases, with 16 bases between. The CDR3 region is CASSSNREFGYGYTF. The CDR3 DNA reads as TGTGCCAGCAGTTCTAACAGGGAATTTGGCTATGGCTACACCTTC.

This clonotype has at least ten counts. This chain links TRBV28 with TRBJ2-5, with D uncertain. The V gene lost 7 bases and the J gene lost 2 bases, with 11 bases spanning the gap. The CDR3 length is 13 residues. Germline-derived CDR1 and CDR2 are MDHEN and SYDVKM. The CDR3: CASTQLEQETQYF. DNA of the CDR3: TGTGCCAGCACGCAGCTCGAGCAAGAGACCCAGTACTTC.

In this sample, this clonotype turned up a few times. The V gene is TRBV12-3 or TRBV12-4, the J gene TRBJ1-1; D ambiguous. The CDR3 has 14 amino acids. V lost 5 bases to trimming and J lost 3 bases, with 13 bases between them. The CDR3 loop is CASSQTGPDTEAFF. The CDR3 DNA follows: TGTGCCAGCAGTCAAACCGGGCCGGACACTGAAGCTTTCTTT.

The CDR3 sequence is CASSLPTGKLSNQPQHF. CDR3 nucleotide sequence: TGTGCCAGCAGTTTACCGACAGGGAAATTGAGCAATCAGCCCCAGCATTTT. V is TRBV28 and J is TRBJ1-5, with 7 nucleotides matching TRBD1. The CDR3 runs to 17 residues. V shed 2 bases, J shed 1 base, and the junction held 8 bases outside the gene matches. The germline V gene has CDR1 MDHEN and CDR2 SYDVKM.

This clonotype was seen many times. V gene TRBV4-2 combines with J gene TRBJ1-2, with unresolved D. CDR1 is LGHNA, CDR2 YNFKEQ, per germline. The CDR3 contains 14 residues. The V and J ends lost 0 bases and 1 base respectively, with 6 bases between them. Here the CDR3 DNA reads TGTGCCAGCAGCCAAGAAGAGGGTAACTATGGCTACACCTTC. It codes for CASSQEEGNYGYTF.

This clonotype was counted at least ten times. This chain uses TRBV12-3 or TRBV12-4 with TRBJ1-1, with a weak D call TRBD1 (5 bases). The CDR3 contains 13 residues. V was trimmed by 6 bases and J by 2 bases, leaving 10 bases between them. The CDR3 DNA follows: TGTGCCAGCAGCACAGGATTTAACACTGAAGCTTTCTTT. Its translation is CASSTGFNTEAFF.

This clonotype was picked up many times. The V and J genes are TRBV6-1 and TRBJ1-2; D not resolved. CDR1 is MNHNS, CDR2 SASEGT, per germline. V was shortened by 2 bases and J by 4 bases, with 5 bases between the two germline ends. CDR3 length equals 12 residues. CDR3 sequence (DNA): TGTGCCAGCAGTGAAACCTTCTATGGCTACACCTTC. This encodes CASSETFYGYTF.

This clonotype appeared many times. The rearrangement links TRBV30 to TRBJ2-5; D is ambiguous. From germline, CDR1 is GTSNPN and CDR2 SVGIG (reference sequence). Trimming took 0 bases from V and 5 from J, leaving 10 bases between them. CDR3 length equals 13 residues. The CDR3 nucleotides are TGTGCCTGGAGTGTGAAAGGGATGGAGACCCAGTACTTC. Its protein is CAWSVKGMETQYF.

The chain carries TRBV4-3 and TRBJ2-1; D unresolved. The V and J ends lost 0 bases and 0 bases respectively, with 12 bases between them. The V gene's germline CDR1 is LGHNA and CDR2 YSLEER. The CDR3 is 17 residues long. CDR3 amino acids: CASSQEAQVSSYNEQFF. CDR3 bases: TGCGCCAGCAGCCAAGAGGCCCAGGTGAGCTCCTACAATGAGCAGTTCTTC.

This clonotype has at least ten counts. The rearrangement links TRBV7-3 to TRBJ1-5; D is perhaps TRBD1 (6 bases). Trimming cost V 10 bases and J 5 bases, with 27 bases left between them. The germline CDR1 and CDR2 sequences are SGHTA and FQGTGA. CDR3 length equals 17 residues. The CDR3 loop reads CAIPHHRVCLRDQPQHF. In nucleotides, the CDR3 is TGTGCCATCCCGCACCACAGGGTGTGTTTACGGGATCAGCCCCAGCATTTT. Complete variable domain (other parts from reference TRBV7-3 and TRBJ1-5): GAGVSQTPSNKVTEKGKYVELRCDPISGHTALYWYRQSLGQGPEFLIYFQGTGAADDSGLPNDRFFAVRPEGSVSTLKIQRTERGDSAVYLCAIPHHRVCLRDQPQHFGDGTRLSIL.

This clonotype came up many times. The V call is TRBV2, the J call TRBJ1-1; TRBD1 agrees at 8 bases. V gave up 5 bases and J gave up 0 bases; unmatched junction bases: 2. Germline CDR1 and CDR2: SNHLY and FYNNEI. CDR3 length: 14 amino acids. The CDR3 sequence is CASSLTGVNTEAFF. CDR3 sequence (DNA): TGTGCCAGCAGTTTGACAGGGGTGAACACTGAAGCTTTCTTT.

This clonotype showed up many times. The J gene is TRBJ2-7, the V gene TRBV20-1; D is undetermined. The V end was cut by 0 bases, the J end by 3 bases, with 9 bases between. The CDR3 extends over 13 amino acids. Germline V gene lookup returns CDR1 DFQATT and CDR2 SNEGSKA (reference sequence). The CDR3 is CSARDGVFYEQYF. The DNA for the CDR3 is TGCAGTGCTAGAGATGGGGTGTTCTACGAGCAGTACTTC.

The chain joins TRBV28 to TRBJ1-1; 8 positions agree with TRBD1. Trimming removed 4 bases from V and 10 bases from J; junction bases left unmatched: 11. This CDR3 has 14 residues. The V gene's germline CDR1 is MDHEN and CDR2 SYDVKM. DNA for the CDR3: TGTGCCAGCAGTTCAATCGGGACAGGTAGTTTAGCTTTCTTT. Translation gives CASSSIGTGSLAFF.

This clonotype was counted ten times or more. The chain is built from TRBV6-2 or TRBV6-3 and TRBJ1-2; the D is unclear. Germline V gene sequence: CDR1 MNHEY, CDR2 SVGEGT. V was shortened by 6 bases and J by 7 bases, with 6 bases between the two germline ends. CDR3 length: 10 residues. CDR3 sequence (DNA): TGTGCCAGCAGGGGCCGTGGCTACACCTTC. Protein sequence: CASRGRGYTF.

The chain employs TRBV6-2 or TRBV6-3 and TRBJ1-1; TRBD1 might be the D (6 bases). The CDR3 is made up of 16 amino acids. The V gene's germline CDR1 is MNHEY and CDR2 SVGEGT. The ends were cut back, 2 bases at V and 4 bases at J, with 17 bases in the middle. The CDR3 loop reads CASSYGARGRGTEAFF. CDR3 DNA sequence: TGTGCCAGCAGTTACGGTGCACGGGGGCGCGGCACTGAAGCTTTCTTT.

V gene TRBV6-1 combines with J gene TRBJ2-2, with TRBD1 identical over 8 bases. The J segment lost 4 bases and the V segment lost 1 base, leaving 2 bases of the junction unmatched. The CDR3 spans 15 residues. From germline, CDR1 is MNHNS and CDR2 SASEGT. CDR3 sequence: CASSEVRGPTGELFF. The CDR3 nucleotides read TGTGCCAGCAGTGAAGTCAGGGGGCCCACCGGGGAGCTGTTTTTT.

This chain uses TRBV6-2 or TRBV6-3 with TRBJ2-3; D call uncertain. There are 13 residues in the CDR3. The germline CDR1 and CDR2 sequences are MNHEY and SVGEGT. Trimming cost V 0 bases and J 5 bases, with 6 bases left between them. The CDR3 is CASSYSKIDTQYF. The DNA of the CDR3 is TGTGCCAGCAGTTACTCGAAGATAGATACGCAGTATTTT.

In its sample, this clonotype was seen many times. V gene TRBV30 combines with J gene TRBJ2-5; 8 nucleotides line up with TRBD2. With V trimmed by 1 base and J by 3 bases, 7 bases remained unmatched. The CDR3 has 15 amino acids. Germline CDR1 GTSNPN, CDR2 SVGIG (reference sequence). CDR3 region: CAWSEPGLGEETQYF. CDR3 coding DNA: TGTGCCTGGAGTGAGCCGGGACTAGGGGAAGAGACCCAGTACTTC.

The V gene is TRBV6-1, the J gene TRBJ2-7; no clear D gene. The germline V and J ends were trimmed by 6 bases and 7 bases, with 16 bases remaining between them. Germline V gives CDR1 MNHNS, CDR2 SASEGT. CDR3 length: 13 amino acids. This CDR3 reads CASSVGQRKEQYF. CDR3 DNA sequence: TGTGCCAGCAGCGTAGGGCAACGCAAAGAGCAGTACTTC.

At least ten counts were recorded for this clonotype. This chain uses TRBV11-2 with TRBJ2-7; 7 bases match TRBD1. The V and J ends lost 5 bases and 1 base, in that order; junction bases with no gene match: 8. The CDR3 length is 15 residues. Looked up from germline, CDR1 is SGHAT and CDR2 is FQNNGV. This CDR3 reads CASSTLGGASYEQYF. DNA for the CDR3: TGTGCCAGCAGCACCCTAGGGGGCGCATCCTACGAGCAGTACTTC.